What follows are 32 T cell receptor beta chains derived from one specimen sequenced in a study of blood T cell repertoires in COVID-19. TCRdb's table, derived via immunoSEQ multiplex PCR, lists solely in-frame clones and lacks some. Found here are about 200,000 clones, more than 75% of them singletons; the top ten hold approximately 18%. Sequencing input: peripheral blood. The receptor source for this set is a person aged 70 to 85 with COVID-19, enrolled during active disease.

The chain links TRBV19 to TRBJ2-2; 11 bases are a match to TRBD2. The CDR3 is 17 amino acids. V was pared by 0 bases and J by 6 bases, with 6 bases of the junction left unmatched. Germline loops: CDR1 LNHDA, CDR2 SQIVND (reference sequence). This CDR3 is CASSIEILAGVAGELFF. The CDR3 nucleotides read TGTGCCAGTAGTATAGAAATACTAGCGGGAGTCGCCGGGGAGCTGTTTTTT.

The V gene is TRBV19, the J gene TRBJ2-2; D remains ambiguous. Trimming left V 0 bases short and J 5 bases short, with 7 bases between. Germline V gene sequence: CDR1 LNHDA, CDR2 SQIVND (reference sequence). The CDR3 consists of 14 residues. In nucleotides, the CDR3 is TGTGCCAGTAGTATAGATGTGGAGACCGGGGAGCTGTTTTTT. Translation: CASSIDVETGELFF.

V usage is TRBV3-1 (or the pseudogene TRBV3-2) and J usage is TRBJ1-1; 7 bases fit TRBD1. With 5 bases clipped from V and 1 base from J, the junction kept 4 bases outside the gene matches. The CDR3 covers 14 residues. Germline CDR1 and CDR2: LGHDT and YNNKEL (reference sequence). CDR3 nucleotides: TGTGCCAGCAGCGCCCGGACAGGGAACACTGAAGCTTTCTTT. Protein product: CASSARTGNTEAFF.

V usage is TRBV19 and J usage is TRBJ1-2, with D perhaps TRBD1 (5 bases). V lost 3 bases and J lost 6, with 14 bases in between. The length of the CDR3 is 14 residues. CDR1 is LNHDA, CDR2 SQIVND, per germline (reference sequence). In nucleotides, the CDR3 is TGTGCCAGTAGTATTGGGTCAGGGTCAGATGGCTACACCTTC. As protein: CASSIGSGSDGYTF.

The chain combines TRBV19 with TRBJ2-1; D might be TRBD1 (6 bases). The germline V and J ends were trimmed by 6 bases and 6 bases, with 15 bases remaining between them. This CDR3 is 14 amino acids long. Per germline, CDR1 LNHDA and CDR2 SQIVND (reference sequence). The CDR3 region is CASSQTGTRNEQFF. In DNA form, the CDR3 reads TGTGCCAGTAGCCAGACAGGAACCCGCAATGAGCAGTTCTTC.

V is TRBV19 and J is TRBJ2-1; maybe TRBD2 (7 bases). Per germline, CDR1 LNHDA and CDR2 SQIVND (reference sequence). The CDR3 totals 18 residues. The V end lost 3 bases, the J end lost 0 bases, and 18 bases lay between the germline ends. The CDR3 loop reads CASSMSPGGLSSYNEQFF. The CDR3, as DNA: TGTGCCAGTAGTATGTCTCCGGGGGGCCTTAGCTCCTACAATGAGCAGTTCTTC.

The rearrangement links TRBV30 to TRBJ2-7; 11 bases are shared with TRBD1. V shed 0 bases, J shed 6 bases, and the junction held 1 base outside the gene matches. The CDR3 has 13 residues. Looked up from germline, CDR1 is GTSNPN and CDR2 is SVGIG (reference sequence). The DNA of the CDR3 is TGTGCCTGGAGTGTTGGGACAGGGGGCGAGCAGTACTTC. Its protein is CAWSVGTGGEQYF.

This clone was counted a single time. The genes are TRBV19 and TRBJ1-2; possibly TRBD1 for D (6 bases). This CDR3 has 15 residues. The ends were cut back, 6 bases at V and 1 base at J, with 15 bases in the middle. Germline loops: CDR1 LNHDA, CDR2 SQIVND (reference sequence). CDR3 amino acids: CASRNPRGNNYGYTF. The CDR3 bases are TGTGCCAGTAGAAACCCCAGGGGTAATAACTATGGCTACACCTTC.

V and J are TRBV6-5 and TRBJ2-1; tentative D call: TRBD2 (5 bases). The germline V and J ends were trimmed by 5 bases and 7 bases, with 15 bases remaining between them. This CDR3 region has 14 residues. Germline V lookup: CDR1 MNHEY, CDR2 SVGAGI. In DNA form, the CDR3 reads TGTGCCAGCAGTCCTAGAGGGAGAGGGAATGAGCAGTTCTTC. Its translation is CASSPRGRGNEQFF.

The genes are TRBV5-1 and TRBJ2-3; no clear D gene. The length of the CDR3 is 12 residues. Germline V gene sequence: CDR1 SGHRS, CDR2 YFSETQ. The V end lost 0 bases, the J end lost 6 bases, and 5 bases lay between the germline ends. The CDR3 loop is CASSLGGDTQYF. As DNA, the CDR3 is TGCGCCAGCAGCTTGGGAGGCGATACGCAGTATTTT.

This sequence joins TRBV29-1 and TRBJ2-1; 9 positions match TRBD1. Unmatched junction bases numbered 5, after V lost 7 bases and J lost 7 bases. Germline assignment: CDR1 SQVTM and CDR2 ANQGSEA. This CDR3 region has 12 residues. CDR3 DNA: TGCAGCGGCGACAGGGGGGGTAATGAGCAGTTCTTC. Translated, it gives CSGDRGGNEQFF.

The genes are TRBV2 and TRBJ2-3, with D possibly being TRBD2 (6 bases). This CDR3 comprises 14 residues. The germline CDR1 and CDR2 sequences are SNHLY and FYNNEI. V lost 7 bases, J lost 3 bases, and 14 bases lay in between. CDR3 protein: CASNGGVGTDTQYF. The CDR3 DNA reads TGTGCCAGCAACGGCGGGGTGGGGACAGATACGCAGTATTTT. Drawing the rest from reference TRBV2 and TRBJ2-3, the complete variable domain is EPEVTQTPSHQVTQMGQEVILRCVPISNHLYFYWYRQILGQKVEFLVSFYNNEISEKSEIFDDQFSVERPDGSNFTLKIRSTKLEDSAMYFCASNGGVGTDTQYFGPGTRLTVL.

J is TRBJ2-3 and V is TRBV7-3, with D perhaps TRBD2 (7 bases). The V gene's germline CDR1 is SGHTA and CDR2 FQGTGA. V was clipped by 5 bases and J by 8 bases, with 14 bases between them. The CDR3 spans 13 residues. The CDR3 DNA reads as TGTGCCAGCAGCCCGGGGGGCCGGCTTACGCAGTATTTT. This encodes CASSPGGRLTQYF.

The chain combines TRBV5-1 with TRBJ1-2, with a tentative D call TRBD1 (5 bases). The CDR3 length is 15 residues. Trimming pared 3 bases from V and 0 bases from J, leaving 12 bases between. The germline V gene encodes CDR1 SGHRS and CDR2 YFSETQ. CDR3 loop: CASSSSTVANYGYTF. The DNA for the CDR3 is TGCGCCAGCAGCTCTTCGACAGTAGCTAACTATGGCTACACCTTC. The whole variable domain, filled in from reference TRBV5-1 and TRBJ1-2, reads KAGVTQTPRYLIKTRGQQVTLSCSPISGHRSVSWYQQTPGQGLQFLFEYFSETQRNKGNFPGRFSGRQFSNSRSEMNVSTLELGDSALYLCASSSSTVANYGYTFGSGTRLTVV.

The rearrangement joins TRBV7-9 to TRBJ2-3; 8 nucleotides agree with TRBD1. This CDR3 has 16 amino acids. Germline assignment: CDR1 SEHNR and CDR2 FQNEAQ (reference sequence). The J segment lost 6 bases and the V segment lost 4 bases, leaving 12 bases of the junction unmatched. The DNA for the CDR3 is TGTGCCAGCAGCTACAGCCCCAGGACAGGGCGTGATACGCAGTATTTT. It specifies CASSYSPRTGRDTQYF.

The CDR3 DNA reads TGTGCCAGTAGTCCCCGACACGGGAGTAATGAAAAACTGTTTTTT. It specifies CASSPRHGSNEKLFF. The chain couples TRBV19 to TRBJ1-4; D unclear. The V gene's germline CDR1 is LNHDA and CDR2 SQIVND (reference sequence). V gave up 5 bases and J gave up 4 bases, with 14 bases separating them. The CDR3 contains 15 residues.

The chain couples TRBV4-3 to TRBJ2-7, with 8 bases lining up with TRBD1. The CDR3 contains 13 residues. V was pared by 3 bases and J by 6 bases, with 4 bases of the junction left unmatched. CDR1 LGHNA and CDR2 YSLEER come from the germline V gene. This CDR3 is CASSHRTGREQYF. In DNA, the CDR3 is TGCGCCAGCAGCCACCGGACAGGGCGCGAGCAGTACTTC.

This rearrangement joins TRBV19 to TRBJ1-2; D ambiguous. Germline CDR1 is LNHDA and CDR2 is SQIVND (reference sequence). V was pared by 2 bases and J by 1 base, with 17 bases between. This CDR3 spans 17 amino acids. The CDR3 reads CASSILQTTQFNYGYTF. The CDR3 DNA reads as TGTGCCAGTAGTATATTGCAAACTACTCAATTTAACTATGGCTACACCTTC. Supplemented by reference TRBV19 and TRBJ1-2, the full variable domain reads DGGITQSPKYLFRKEGQNVTLSCEQNLNHDAMYWYRQDPGQGLRLIYYSQIVNDFQKGDIAEGYSVSREKKESFPLTVTSAQKNPTAFYLCASSILQTTQFNYGYTFGSGTRLTVV.

The CDR3 protein is CASSMGLPSTDTQYF. The CDR3 coding sequence is TGTGCCAGTAGTATGGGACTACCTAGCACAGATACGCAGTATTTT. This chain uses TRBV19 with TRBJ2-3, with 7 bases fitting TRBD2. CDR3 size: 15 residues. Trimming took 3 bases from V and 0 from J; bases not matched to a gene: 3. Germline V lookup: CDR1 LNHDA, CDR2 SQIVND (reference sequence).

V and J are TRBV11-2 and TRBJ1-2; 8 nucleotides match TRBD1. Unmatched junction bases numbered 2, after V lost 4 bases and J lost 4 bases. The CDR3 sequence is 13 residues long. The germline V gene encodes CDR1 SGHAT and CDR2 FQNNGV. CDR3 DNA: TGTGCCAGCAGCTCCGACAGGGGCTATGGCTACACCTTC. Residues: CASSSDRGYGYTF.

The rearrangement joins TRBV9 to TRBJ2-5; TRBD1 is a possible D gene (7 bases). V lost 7 bases, J lost 9 bases, and 22 bases lay in between. The germline CDR1 and CDR2 sequences are SGDLS and YYNGEE. This CDR3 spans 14 amino acids. CDR3 region: CASSHRDSGPAQYF. DNA for the CDR3: TGTGCCAGCTCACACCGGGACAGCGGGCCAGCCCAGTACTTC. The variable domain in full, with the rest retrieved from reference TRBV9 and TRBJ2-5, is DSGVTQTPKHLITATGQRVTLRCSPRSGDLSVYWYQQSLDQGLQFLIQYYNGEERAKGNILERFSAQQFPDLHSELNLSSLELGDSALYFCASSHRDSGPAQYFGPGTRLLVL.

The V call is TRBV4-3, the J call TRBJ2-1; 7 bases fit TRBD2. V dropped 2 bases and J dropped 2; count of bases not matched to a gene: 6. The germline V gene has CDR1 LGHNA and CDR2 YSLEER. The CDR3 runs 16 residues. CDR3 DNA: TGCGCCAGCAGCCAATCGATACTAGCGCCCTACAATGAGCAGTTCTTC. Amino acid sequence: CASSQSILAPYNEQFF.

The chain is built from TRBV5-1 and TRBJ2-3; TRBD2 matches 11 bases. Germline lookup yields CDR1 SGHRS and CDR2 YFSETQ. This CDR3 is built from 16 residues. V was clipped by 4 bases and J by 4 bases; unmatched bases: 8. As DNA, the CDR3 is TGCGCCAGCAGCCTACGACTAGCGGGGTCATCAGATACGCAGTATTTT. Its protein is CASSLRLAGSSDTQYF.

This chain links TRBV7-9 with TRBJ2-6; D is ambiguous. There are 15 residues in the CDR3. Germline lookup yields CDR1 SEHNR and CDR2 FQNEAQ (reference sequence). With 6 bases removed from V and 1 base from J, the gap between germline ends came to 10 bases. In nucleotides, the CDR3 is TGTGCCAGCAGTCCATTTCAGTCTGGGGCCAACGTCCTGACTTTC. It encodes CASSPFQSGANVLTF.

This chain links TRBV10-1 with TRBJ1-5; 12 positions agree with TRBD1. CDR1 and CDR2 from the germline V gene are WNHNN and SYGVQD (reference sequence). Trimming removed 9 bases from V and 4 bases from J; junction bases left unmatched: 7. The CDR3 extends over 15 amino acids. CDR3 sequence: CARPGQGAGNQPQHF. The CDR3 DNA reads TGCGCCAGACCGGGACAGGGGGCAGGGAATCAGCCCCAGCATTTT.

This clone was counted between two and nine times. The chain links TRBV6-2 or TRBV6-3 to TRBJ2-5, with D possibly matching TRBD2 (7 bases). Germline V gene lookup returns CDR1 MNHEY and CDR2 SVGEGT. CDR3 length: 16 residues. Trimming stripped 5 bases from V and 4 bases from J, with 20 bases between. CDR3 in amino acids: CASSDLHGGAGETQYF. Here the CDR3 DNA reads TGTGCCAGCAGTGACCTCCATGGGGGGGCGGGAGAGACCCAGTACTTC.

This chain links TRBV6-2 or TRBV6-3 with TRBJ1-2; 9 bases are a match to TRBD1. Germline assignment: CDR1 MNHEY and CDR2 SVGEGT. The CDR3 spans 13 residues. The junction had 6 bases not matched to a gene; V was cut back by 0 bases and J by 13 bases. The CDR3 DNA is TGTGCCAGCAGTTACTCAGGACAGGGGATTCGCACCTTC. Amino acid sequence: CASSYSGQGIRTF.

This clone has just one count. The V gene is TRBV7-9, the J gene TRBJ1-6, with D possibly matching TRBD1 (5 bases). This CDR3 has 16 residues. The germline V gene encodes CDR1 SEHNR and CDR2 FQNEAQ (reference sequence). Trimming cost V 7 bases and J 0 bases, with 13 bases left between them. CDR3 in DNA: TGTGCCAGCAACCCCCAGGGCGGCTCCTATAATTCACCCCTCCACTTT. It codes for CASNPQGGSYNSPLHF.

The rearrangement uses TRBV19 and TRBJ2-1; 7 bases align to TRBD2. The germline V gene has CDR1 LNHDA and CDR2 SQIVND (reference sequence). The CDR3 runs 16 residues. With 0 bases clipped from V and 9 bases from J, the junction kept 11 bases outside the gene matches. CDR3 DNA sequence: TGTGCCAGTAGTATAGATCGTAGGACTAGATGGGTTGAGCAGTTCTTC. Translating gives CASSIDRRTRWVEQFF.

V is TRBV11-3 and J is TRBJ2-1, with 8 bases matching TRBD2. The CDR3 spans 15 residues. The trim removed 2 bases at V and 4 bases at J, leaving 4 bases unmatched. The V gene's germline CDR1 is SGHNT and CDR2 YENEEA. The DNA for the CDR3 is TGTGCCAGCAGCTTAATCGGGGGGGCGTACAATGAGCAGTTCTTC. It yields the protein CASSLIGGAYNEQFF.

The J gene is TRBJ2-3, the V gene TRBV13; D is possibly TRBD2 (5 bases). CDR3 length: 16 amino acids. V was shortened by 5 bases and J by 2 bases, with 17 bases between the two germline ends. Germline V gives CDR1 PRHDT, CDR2 FYEKMQ (reference sequence). In DNA form, the CDR3 reads TGTGCCAGCAGCCGCCGAGAAGGGAGCCTCACAGATACGCAGTATTTT. Protein product: CASSRREGSLTDTQYF.

The CDR3 DNA follows: TGCGCCAGCAGCCAAGAAGGGACAGGGGGCTTCGATGAGCAGTTCTTC. Translated, it gives CASSQEGTGGFDEQFF. The V gene is TRBV4-1, the J gene TRBJ2-1; TRBD1 agrees at 12 bases. Losses at the gene ends were 0 bases for V and 8 bases for J; bases not matched to a gene: 5. Germline V gene lookup returns CDR1 MGHRA and CDR2 YSYEKL. The CDR3 loop spans 16 amino acids.